The following is a T cell receptor (beta chain) sequence with its context. What it binds is not known. The data were obtained in a study of T-cell memory formation after mild COVID-19. J gave up 7 bases and V 0 bases, and 4 bases lay outside the gene matches. Germline lookup yields CDR1 SGHVS and CDR2 FNYEAQ. The CDR3 spans 17 residues. Via MiXCR, TCRdb re-called the 5' RACE reads, giving one row per CDR3 protein. The data show some 210,000 distinct CDR3 sequences, more than 25% seen once. Findings of the study overall: Clones that shrank (day 15 to 85) were balanced CD4/CD8, whereas later expanders leaned CD4+. Shrinking CD4+ clones resided mostly in CM and EM, and CD8+ ones in EMRA.

The sequencing input was PBMCs or a T cell subset sorted from them (not recorded which). The source is an adult woman who had mild COVID-19 (a few samples of this study predate the infection). Cell type and time point are not known. The chain joins TRBV7-6 to TRBJ2-1, with 15 nucleotides matching TRBD2. CDR3: CASSLATGTSGRNEQFF. The DNA of the CDR3 is TGTGCCAGCAGCTTAGCGACCGGGACTAGCGGGAGGAATGAGCAGTTCTTC.